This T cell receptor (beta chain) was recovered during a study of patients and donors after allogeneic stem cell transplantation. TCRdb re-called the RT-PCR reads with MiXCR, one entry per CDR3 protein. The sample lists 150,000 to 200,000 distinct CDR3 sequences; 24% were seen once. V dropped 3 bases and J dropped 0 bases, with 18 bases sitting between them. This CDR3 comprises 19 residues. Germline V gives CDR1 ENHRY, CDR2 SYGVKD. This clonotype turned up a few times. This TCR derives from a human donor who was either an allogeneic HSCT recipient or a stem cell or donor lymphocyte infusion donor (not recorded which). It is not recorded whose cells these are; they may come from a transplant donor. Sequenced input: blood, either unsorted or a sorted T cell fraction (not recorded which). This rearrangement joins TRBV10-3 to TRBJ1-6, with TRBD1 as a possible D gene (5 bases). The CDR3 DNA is TGTGCCATCAGTGAATTTTTGACAGACGAAAGCTCCTATAATTCACCCCTCCACTTT. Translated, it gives CAISEFLTDESSYNSPLHF.